This T cell receptor beta chain was observed in a study of cytomegalovirus exposure and HLA in healthy donors. Study as a whole: Later analysis reported that the 120 or so validation repertoires shared the platform of the roughly 670 first-cohort repertoires.

About this clone itself: Its antigen remains unknown.

Repertoires were generated with immunoSEQ multiplex PCR, while TCRdb's copy carries only in-frame clones and drops some. The repertoire includes about 250,000 clones, less than 90% of them detected once, and approximately 12% sits in the top ten. The germline CDR1 and CDR2 sequences are SGHRS and YFSETQ. V was shortened by 4 bases and J by 0 bases, with 10 bases between the two germline ends. This CDR3 is 15 amino acids long. Study-wide points: In vitro, a few CMV-associated chains proved specific for CMV antigens.

The chain carries TRBV5-1 and TRBJ2-2, with D possibly TRBD1 on 5 matching bases. Sequencing was performed on PBMCs. The receptor was derived from a man younger than 35 in good health and CMV-seropositive. The CDR3 region is CASSQGSSNTGELFF. The CDR3 DNA follows: TGCGCCAGCAGCCAGGGATCCTCGAACACCGGGGAGCTGTTTTTT.